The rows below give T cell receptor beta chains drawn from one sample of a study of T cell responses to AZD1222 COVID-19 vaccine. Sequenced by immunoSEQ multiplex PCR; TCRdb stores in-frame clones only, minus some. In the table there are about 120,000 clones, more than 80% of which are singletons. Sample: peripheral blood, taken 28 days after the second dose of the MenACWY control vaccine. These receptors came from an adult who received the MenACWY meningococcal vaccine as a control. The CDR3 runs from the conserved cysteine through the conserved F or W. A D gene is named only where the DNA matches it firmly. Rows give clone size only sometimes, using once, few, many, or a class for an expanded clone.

CDR3: CASSDTDTQYF
DNA: TGCGCCAGCAGTGATACTGATACGCAGTATTTT
V: TRBV10-2
size: .
J: TRBJ2-3
D: .

CDR3: CASSSGIWGYTF
DNA: TGTGCCAGCAGTTCCGGGATATGGGGCTACACCTTC
V: TRBV28
size: .
J: TRBJ1-2
D: .

CDR3: CASRDRAVNEKLFF
DNA: TGTGCCAGCAGAGATAGGGCTGTTAATGAAAAACTGTTTTTT
V: TRBV7-2
size: .
J: TRBJ1-4
D: .

CDR3: CASSPGQVISPQHF
DNA: TGTGCCAGCAGCCCCGGACAGGTAATCAGCCCCCAGCATTTT
V: TRBV7-9
size: .
J: TRBJ1-5
D: TRBD1

CDR3: CAWRKNSLGEAKNIQYF
DNA: TGTGCCTGGAGAAAAAACTCGCTAGGGGAAGCCAAAAACATTCAGTACTTC
V: TRBV30
size: .
J: TRBJ2-4
D: .

CDR3: CSVSGQANYGYTF
DNA: TGCAGCGTCTCGGGACAGGCGAACTATGGCTACACCTTC
V: TRBV29-1
size: .
J: TRBJ1-2
D: TRBD1

CDR3: CASSLGLGANEQFF
DNA: TGTGCCAGTAGCCTAGGGTTGGGCGCCAATGAGCAGTTCTTC
V: TRBV19
size: .
J: TRBJ2-1
D: .

CDR3: CSVQFGTNNQPQHF
DNA: TGCAGCGTACAGTTCGGGACGAACAATCAGCCCCAGCATTTT
V: TRBV29-1
size: few
J: TRBJ1-5
D: .

CDR3: CAPTRIETGELFF
DNA: TGTGCCCCTACTAGAATCGAGACCGGGGAGCTGTTTTTT
V: TRBV15
size: .
J: TRBJ2-2
D: .

CDR3: CASSRQGANTEAFF
DNA: TGTGCCAGCAGCCGACAGGGGGCGAACACTGAAGCTTTCTTT
V: TRBV11-3
size: .
J: TRBJ1-1
D: TRBD1

CDR3: CASSFTDTQYF
DNA: TGTGCCAGTAGTTTCACAGATACGCAGTATTTT
V: TRBV19
size: once
J: TRBJ2-3
D: .

CDR3: CASSLSAGSQETQYF
DNA: TGTGCCAGCAGTTTATCTGCAGGGTCCCAAGAGACCCAGTACTTC
V: TRBV27
size: .
J: TRBJ2-5
D: .

CDR3: CASSLAASIETQYF
DNA: TGCGCCAGCAGCTTGGCTGCCAGCATAGAGACCCAGTACTTC
V: TRBV5-1
size: .
J: TRBJ2-5
D: .

CDR3: CASSLASSEQYF
DNA: TGTGCCAGCAGCTTAGCGTCCTCCGAGCAGTACTTC
V: TRBV7-9
size: .
J: TRBJ2-7
D: .

CDR3: CASSQGGGANYGYTF
DNA: TGTGCCAGCAGCCAGGGGGGGGGCGCGAACTATGGCTACACCTTC
V: TRBV3-1/TRBV3-2
size: .
J: TRBJ1-2
D: .

CDR3: CASSLSFSVGYSGANVLTF
DNA: TGTGCCAGCAGTTTATCGTTCTCAGTCGGCTACTCTGGGGCCAACGTCCTGACTTTC
V: TRBV27
size: .
J: TRBJ2-6
D: .

CDR3: CASSGVAAQAYSTDTQYF
DNA: TGTGCCAGCAGCGGAGTGGCGGCCCAGGCTTATAGCACAGATACGCAGTATTTT
V: TRBV2
size: .
J: TRBJ2-3
D: .

CDR3: CASSPQGVKNIQYF
DNA: TGTGCCAGCTCACCGCAAGGTGTCAAAAACATTCAGTACTTC
V: TRBV18
size: .
J: TRBJ2-4
D: .

CDR3: CASSLGTGWRGTEKLFF
DNA: TGTGCCAGCAGCTTAGGGACCGGGTGGAGGGGCACTGAAAAACTGTTTTTT
V: TRBV7-9
size: once
J: TRBJ1-4
D: .

CDR3: CASSQDGGKVTGELFF
DNA: TGTGCCAGCAGCCAAGATGGGGGGAAAGTCACCGGGGAGCTGTTTTTT
V: TRBV14
size: .
J: TRBJ2-2
D: .

CDR3: CASSQVTGYEQYF
DNA: TGTGCCAGCAGCCAAGTTACTGGATACGAGCAGTACTTC
V: TRBV3-1/TRBV3-2
size: .
J: TRBJ2-7
D: .

CDR3: CASSASGGSYNEQFF
DNA: TGCGCCAGCAGCGCCTCTGGGGGATCCTACAATGAGCAGTTCTTC
V: TRBV5-1
size: once
J: TRBJ2-1
D: .

CDR3: CASSEGTRALSYEQYF
DNA: TGTGCCAGCAGTGAAGGAACCAGGGCCCTCTCCTACGAGCAGTACTTC
V: TRBV6-1
size: .
J: TRBJ2-7
D: .

CDR3: CASRKTGEIYEQYF
DNA: TGTGCCAGCAGAAAGACAGGGGAAATCTACGAGCAGTACTTC
V: TRBV6-6
size: .
J: TRBJ2-7
D: TRBD1

CDR3: CASSWDRAGEQYF
DNA: TGCGCCAGCAGCTGGGACAGGGCAGGGGAGCAGTACTTC
V: TRBV5-1
size: .
J: TRBJ2-7
D: TRBD1

CDR3: CASSSGGASDNEKLFF
DNA: TGTGCCAGCAGTTCGGGGGGGGCCTCGGATAATGAAAAACTGTTTTTT
V: TRBV28
size: .
J: TRBJ1-4
D: .

CDR3: CASSGQGAGEQYF
DNA: TGTGCCAGCAGTGGACAGGGGGCGGGGGAGCAGTACTTC
V: TRBV2
size: .
J: TRBJ2-7
D: TRBD1

CDR3: CASSHPGRGNEQFF
DNA: TGTGCCAGCAGCCACCCGGGGAGAGGCAATGAGCAGTTCTTC
V: TRBV11-2
size: .
J: TRBJ2-1
D: .

CDR3: CATSIPGSHEQYF
DNA: TGTGCCACCAGTATCCCGGGGTCCCACGAGCAGTACTTC
V: TRBV24-1
size: .
J: TRBJ2-7
D: .

CDR3: CASSLDAGTLSGNTIYF
DNA: TGTGCCAGCAGCTTGGACGCAGGCACCCTCTCTGGAAACACCATATATTTT
V: TRBV5-6
size: .
J: TRBJ1-3
D: .

CDR3: CSASRMNTEAFF
DNA: TGCAGTGCTAGTCGCATGAACACTGAAGCTTTCTTT
V: TRBV20-1
size: .
J: TRBJ1-1
D: .

CDR3: CASTRAGWNSPLHF
DNA: TGTGCCAGCACCAGGGCAGGTTGGAATTCACCCCTCCACTTT
V: TRBV5-6
size: .
J: TRBJ1-6
D: .

CDR3: CASSEEAPRQYF
DNA: TGTGCCAGCAGTGAAGAGGCCCCGCGGCAGTACTTC
V: TRBV6-1
size: .
J: TRBJ2-7
D: .

CDR3: CASSLGGQGSDTQYF
DNA: TGTGCCAGCAGCTTAGGAGGACAGGGATCGGATACGCAGTATTTT
V: TRBV13
size: .
J: TRBJ2-3
D: TRBD1

CDR3: CASSPGNGGTEAFF
DNA: TGTGCCAGCTCACCAGGGAACGGGGGCACTGAAGCTTTCTTT
V: TRBV18
size: .
J: TRBJ1-1
D: .

CDR3: CASSESVGQPQHF
DNA: TGCGCCAGCAGTGAGTCGGTTGGGCAGCCCCAGCATTTT
V: TRBV10-1
size: once
J: TRBJ1-5
D: .

CDR3: CASSLTVAGGFKTQYF
DNA: TGTGCCAGCAGCTTAACGGTAGCGGGAGGGTTCAAGACCCAGTACTTC
V: TRBV7-7
size: .
J: TRBJ2-5
D: TRBD2

CDR3: CASSDAASGSWELFF
DNA: TGTGCCAGCAGTGATGCGGCTAGCGGGAGCTGGGAGCTGTTTTTT
V: TRBV2
size: .
J: TRBJ2-2
D: TRBD2

CDR3: CASSNPTGGKTDTQYF
DNA: TGTGCCAGCAGCAACCCGACAGGGGGTAAAACAGATACGCAGTATTTT
V: TRBV11-3
size: .
J: TRBJ2-3
D: TRBD1

CDR3: CASSLAGDYGYTF
DNA: TGTGCCAGCAGCTTGGCGGGTGACTATGGCTACACCTTC
V: TRBV5-8
size: .
J: TRBJ1-2
D: .

CDR3: CATSDNRGAYNEQFF
DNA: TGTGCCACCAGTGATAACAGGGGCGCGTACAATGAGCAGTTCTTC
V: TRBV24-1
size: .
J: TRBJ2-1
D: TRBD1

CDR3: CASSKADRGADTQYF
DNA: TGTGCCAGCAGCAAAGCGGACAGGGGAGCAGATACGCAGTATTTT
V: TRBV21-1
size: .
J: TRBJ2-3
D: .

CDR3: CASSPRTGGIGYTF
DNA: TGTGCCAGTAGTCCCAGGACAGGGGGTATCGGCTACACCTTC
V: TRBV19
size: .
J: TRBJ1-2
D: TRBD1

CDR3: CASTAGVVDEQFF
DNA: TGCGCCAGCACGGCGGGAGTAGTCGATGAGCAGTTCTTC
V: TRBV10-1
size: .
J: TRBJ2-1
D: TRBD2

CDR3: CASSPGSNTGELFF
DNA: TGTGCCAGCTCGCCGGGGTCGAACACCGGGGAGCTGTTTTTT
V: TRBV18
size: .
J: TRBJ2-2
D: .

CDR3: CASSLFDPGQRSSTDTQYF
DNA: TGTGCCAGCAGCTTGTTTGACCCGGGACAGAGATCTAGCACAGATACGCAGTATTTT
V: TRBV5-8
size: .
J: TRBJ2-3
D: TRBD1

CDR3: CATSELRGRGETQYF
DNA: TGTGCCACCAGTGAGTTGCGGGGACGTGGGGAGACCCAGTACTTC
V: TRBV24-1
size: .
J: TRBJ2-5
D: .

CDR3: CASSLVGVSQPQHF
DNA: TGTGCCAGCAGCTTAGTAGGGGTTAGTCAGCCCCAGCATTTT
V: TRBV7-8
size: .
J: TRBJ1-5
D: .

CDR3: CASSFDSDSGNTIYF
DNA: TGTGCCAGCAGCTTTGACAGCGACTCTGGAAACACCATATATTTT
V: TRBV2
size: .
J: TRBJ1-3
D: .